Below are 8 T cell receptor beta chains sequenced from a single sample in a study of cytomegalovirus exposure and HLA in healthy donors. 13 Jbeta primers and 60 Vbeta primers were used for the PCR. Generated by immunoSEQ multiplex PCR, the TCRdb table keeps only in-frame clones and is missing some. The data hold some 150,000 clones, with 65% to 85% observed a single time. What was sequenced was PBMCs. The receptors derive from a man aged 18 to 30 in good health and CMV-seronegative.

The rearrangement uses TRBV6-5 and TRBJ2-7, with D possibly matching TRBD1 (6 bases). The CDR3 sequence is 16 residues long. V lost 2 bases to trimming and J lost 0 bases, with 14 bases between them. Germline assignment: CDR1 MNHEY and CDR2 SVGAGI. DNA for the CDR3: TGTGCCAGCAGTTACCCACCCTCAGGGGTCTCCTACGAGCAGTACGTC. This codes for CASSYPPSGVSYEQYV.

The chain has TRBV5-1 and TRBJ1-5, with D possibly TRBD1 on 6 matching bases. CDR1 and CDR2 from the germline V gene are SGHRS and YFSETQ. Trimming stripped 4 bases from V and 4 bases from J, with 12 bases between. CDR3 length equals 14 residues. The CDR3, as DNA: TGCGCCAGCAGCCTCGGGACACCTAATCAGCCCCAGCATTTT. It specifies CASSLGTPNQPQHF.

This clone turned up a few times. CDR3 region: CAISQGAETQYF. In DNA, the CDR3 is TGTGCCATCAGCCAGGGGGCAGAGACCCAGTACTTC. This chain connects TRBV10-3 to TRBJ2-5; 8 bases map to TRBD1. Germline V gives CDR1 ENHRY, CDR2 SYGVKD. CDR3 length: 12 amino acids. The V segment lost 6 bases and the J segment 4 bases; nucleotides outside the gene matches: 1.

The CDR3 reads CASTREGGAYGYTF. The CDR3 coding sequence is TGTGCCAGCACGCGAGAGGGGGGGGCGTATGGCTACACCTTC. The V call is TRBV7-9, the J call TRBJ1-2; tentative D call: TRBD1 (6 bases). Germline lookup yields CDR1 SEHNR and CDR2 FQNEAQ (reference sequence). V gave up 7 bases and J gave up 5 bases, with 17 bases separating them. CDR3 length equals 14 residues. Full variable domain (remainder filled in from reference TRBV7-9 and TRBJ1-2): DTGVSQNPRHKITKRGQNVTFRCDPISEHNRLYWYRQTLGQGPEFLTYFQNEAQLEKSRLLSDRFSAERPKGSFSTLEIQRTEQGDSAMYLCASTREGGAYGYTFGSGTRLTVV.

The gene calls are TRBV27 and TRBJ1-1; TRBD1 agrees at 7 bases. The CDR3 length is 15 residues. Per the germline V gene, CDR1 is MNHEY and CDR2 is SMNVEV (reference sequence). V trimming: 5 bases; J trimming: 8 bases; junction bases outside the gene matches: 14. This CDR3 reads CASSPSLTGPVEAFF. CDR3 DNA sequence: TGTGCCAGCAGTCCCTCATTGACAGGGCCGGTCGAAGCTTTCTTT.

The V call is TRBV4-2, the J call TRBJ2-1; a possible D gene is TRBD1 (5 bases). The CDR3 has 14 amino acids. CDR1 and CDR2 (germline): LGHNA, YNFKEQ. The V and J ends lost 2 bases and 2 bases respectively, with 7 bases between them. The CDR3 sequence: CASSQRGPYNEQFF. CDR3 coding DNA: TGTGCCAGCAGCCAAAGGGGTCCCTACAATGAGCAGTTCTTC.

This clone was recorded only once. V usage is TRBV11-2 and J usage is TRBJ1-1; 8 bases line up with TRBD1. The CDR3 is 17 amino acids. Germline CDR1 reads SGHAT; CDR2 reads FQNNGV. Trimming took 5 bases from V and 3 from J; bases not matched to a gene: 14. The CDR3 loop is CASSRGAGGRLDTEAFF. Written as DNA, the CDR3 is TGTGCCAGCAGCCGAGGGGCAGGGGGCAGGTTGGACACTGAAGCTTTCTTT.

The V and J genes are TRBV27 and TRBJ1-5; TRBD1 is a possible D gene (6 bases). Germline V CDR1 and CDR2: MNHEY, SMNVEV (reference sequence). This CDR3 has 14 residues. Trimming left V 6 bases short and J 9 bases short, with 18 bases between. The CDR3 sequence: CASSSTGSPGPQHF. The CDR3 nucleotides are TGTGCCAGCAGCTCCACAGGGTCCCCAGGGCCCCAGCATTTT.